This TCR beta chain emerged from a study of blood T cell repertoires in COVID-19. About the study: Specimens from acute and convalescent COVID-19 originated in the United States, Italy and Spain. Sources were T cells, B-cell-depleted T cells, or PBMCs; the material itself was cDNA or gDNA.

Original methodology: Reference gene primer amplification gave estimated nucleated cell counts. Libraries were prepared by immunoSEQ multiplex PCR; TCRdb keeps only in-frame clonotypes and omits some of them. The V and J calls and clone size were taken over from that table, and D and trimming were inferred from the DNA. The table lists 200,000 to 250,000 clones, roughly 86% of them singletons. The CDR3 covers 14 residues. Germline loops: CDR1 LNHDA, CDR2 SQIVND (reference sequence). Losses at the gene ends were 5 bases for V and 0 bases for J; bases not matched to a gene: 3. Sequencing used peripheral blood. The gene calls are TRBV19 and TRBJ1-2, with 7 bases fitting TRBD1. The source is a woman aged 50 to 65 with active or convalescent COVID-19. CDR3 nucleotide sequence: TGTGCCAGTAGTCTGCAGGGGGCTAACTATGGCTACACCTTC. Translated, it gives CASSLQGANYGYTF.